Below, one T cell receptor (beta chain) is given with its context. Its cognate antigen is unknown. The PCR contained 60 Vbeta and 13 Jbeta primers. Clones were sequenced by immunoSEQ multiplex PCR, and TCRdb holds only the in-frame ones, with some missing. The sample holds just over 85,000 clones, roughly 80% seen once. This sample stems from a study of cytomegalovirus exposure and HLA in healthy donors. Whole-study results and caveats: With later analysis, a missense DCLRE1C variant became linked to TCR beta V- and J-gene trimming.

Losses at the gene ends were 5 bases for V and 4 bases for J; bases not matched to a gene: 13. CDR1 is SEHNR and CDR2 is FQNEAQ in the germline V gene (reference sequence). This CDR3 has 17 residues. The chain links TRBV7-9 to TRBJ1-2; 10 bases map to TRBD1. The sequence was collected from a man in his forties or fifties in good health and CMV-seronegative. Sequencing was carried out using PBMCs. CDR3 loop: CASSVLGRGQGSYGYTF. DNA of the CDR3: TGTGCCAGCAGCGTATTGGGTAGGGGACAGGGGTCCTATGGCTACACCTTC. Drawing the rest from reference TRBV7-9 and TRBJ1-2, the complete variable domain is DTGVSQNPRHKITKRGQNVTFRCDPISEHNRLYWYRQTLGQGPEFLTYFQNEAQLEKSRLLSDRFSAERPKGSFSTLEIQRTEQGDSAMYLCASSVLGRGQGSYGYTFGSGTRLTVV.